This TCR beta chain was sequenced for a study of control samples from healthy donors and cancer patients. The table came from immunoSEQ multiplex PCR; TCRdb's copy has only in-frame clones and leaves some out. The sample has around 190,000 clones. This CDR3 comprises 14 residues. The ends were cut back, 5 bases at V and 8 bases at J, with 15 bases in the middle. Germline values: CDR1 MDHEN, CDR2 SYDVKM. Sequencing used blood. This clonotype was sampled from a woman younger than 45 in good health. The rearrangement links TRBV28 to TRBJ1-4; D may be TRBD1 (6 bases). In DNA form, the CDR3 reads TGTGCCAGCAGTCCACAGGGTTGGGGGGAAAAACTGTTTTTT. Translation gives CASSPQGWGEKLFF.